The present T cell receptor beta chain was sequenced within a study of blood T cell repertoires in COVID-19. Study-wide context: COVID-19 samples collected from the United States, Italy and Spain covered acute and convalescent phases.

Authors' analysis steps: Amplification from reference gene primers served as the basis for estimated nucleated cell counts. Generated by immunoSEQ multiplex PCR, the TCRdb table keeps only in-frame clones and is missing some. Clonal size and the V and J genes are those of that table, whereas D and trimming came from the DNA. The repertoire holds a few hundred thousand clones, with around 87% as singletons. Germline CDR1 reads SGHTA; CDR2 reads FQGNSA. This CDR3 comprises 13 residues. Trimming took off 5 bases at V and 10 bases at J, with 12 bases between the two ends. The specimen was peripheral blood. The sequence derives from a woman in her 70s with active or convalescent COVID-19. This chain joins TRBV7-2 and TRBJ1-6; weak D call: TRBD1 (6 bases). The CDR3 nucleotides read TGTGCCAGCAGCCAGACAGGCGACTCACCCCTCCACTTT. Translated, it gives CASSQTGDSPLHF. The full variable domain, with the rest looked up from reference TRBV7-2 and TRBJ1-6, is GAGVSQSPSNKVTEKGKDVELRCDPISGHTALYWYRQSLGQGLEFLIYFQGNSAPDKSGLPSDRFSAERTGGSVSTLTIQRTQQEDSAVYLCASSQTGDSPLHFGNGTRLTVT.